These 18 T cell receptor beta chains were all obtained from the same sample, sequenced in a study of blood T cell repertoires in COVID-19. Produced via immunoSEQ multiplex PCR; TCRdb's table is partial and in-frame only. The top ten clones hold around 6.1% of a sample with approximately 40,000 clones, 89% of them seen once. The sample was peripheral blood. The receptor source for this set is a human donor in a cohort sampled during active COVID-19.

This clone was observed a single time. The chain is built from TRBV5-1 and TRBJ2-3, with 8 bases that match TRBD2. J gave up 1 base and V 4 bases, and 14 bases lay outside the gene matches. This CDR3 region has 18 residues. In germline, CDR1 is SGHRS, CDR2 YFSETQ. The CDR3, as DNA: TGCGCCAGCAGCCGCGTCCCCGCGGGGGGAGCGGGCACAGATACGCAGTATTTT. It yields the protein CASSRVPAGGAGTDTQYF.

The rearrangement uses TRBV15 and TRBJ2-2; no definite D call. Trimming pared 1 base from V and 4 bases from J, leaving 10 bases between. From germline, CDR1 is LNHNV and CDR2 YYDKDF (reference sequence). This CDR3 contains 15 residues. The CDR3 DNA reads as TGTGCCACCAGCAGAGGCGGTAGTGGCACCGGGGAGCTGTTTTTT. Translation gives CATSRGGSGTGELFF. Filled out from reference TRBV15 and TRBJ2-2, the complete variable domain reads DAMVIQNPRYQVTQFGKPVTLSCSQTLNHNVMYWYQQKSSQAPKLLFHYYDKDFNNEADTPDNFQSRRPNTSFCFLDIRSPGLGDTAMYLCATSRGGSGTGELFFGEGSRLTVL.

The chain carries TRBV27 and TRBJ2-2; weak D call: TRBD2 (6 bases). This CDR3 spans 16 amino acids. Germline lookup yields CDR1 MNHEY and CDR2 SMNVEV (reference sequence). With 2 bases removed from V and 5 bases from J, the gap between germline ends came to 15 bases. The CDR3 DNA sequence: TGTGCCAGCAGTTTAGGTAGCGGACCTTGGACCGGGGAGCTGTTTTTT. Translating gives CASSLGSGPWTGELFF.

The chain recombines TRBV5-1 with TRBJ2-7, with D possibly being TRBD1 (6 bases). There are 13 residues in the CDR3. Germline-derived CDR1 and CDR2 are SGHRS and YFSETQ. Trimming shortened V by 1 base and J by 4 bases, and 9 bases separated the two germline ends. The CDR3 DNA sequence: TGCGCCAGCAGCTTGACAGGGATGTACGAGCAGTACTTC. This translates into CASSLTGMYEQYF.

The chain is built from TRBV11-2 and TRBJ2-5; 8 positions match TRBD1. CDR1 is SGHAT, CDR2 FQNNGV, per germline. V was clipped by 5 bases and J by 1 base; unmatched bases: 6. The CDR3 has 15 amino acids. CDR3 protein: CASSQTQGGQETQYF. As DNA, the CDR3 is TGTGCCAGCAGCCAAACACAGGGGGGCCAAGAGACCCAGTACTTC.

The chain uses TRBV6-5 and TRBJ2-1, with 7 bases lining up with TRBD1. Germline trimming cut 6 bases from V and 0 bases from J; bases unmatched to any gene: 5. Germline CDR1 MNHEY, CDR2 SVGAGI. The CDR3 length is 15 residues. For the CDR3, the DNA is TGTGCCAGCAGACGGGACAGTAGCTCCTACAATGAGCAGTTCTTC. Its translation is CASRRDSSSYNEQFF.

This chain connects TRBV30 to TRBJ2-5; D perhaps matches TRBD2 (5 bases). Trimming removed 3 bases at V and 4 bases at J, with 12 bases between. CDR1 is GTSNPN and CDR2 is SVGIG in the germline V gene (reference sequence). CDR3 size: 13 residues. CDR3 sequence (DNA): TGTGCCTGGAGAGTCAGAACTAGAGAGACCCAGTACTTC. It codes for CAWRVRTRETQYF.

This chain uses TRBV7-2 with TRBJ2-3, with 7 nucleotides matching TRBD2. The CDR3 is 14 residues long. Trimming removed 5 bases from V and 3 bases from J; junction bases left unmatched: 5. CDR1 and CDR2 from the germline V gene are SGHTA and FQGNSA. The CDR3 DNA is TGTGCCAGCAGCCCCGATAGCGGGACAGATACGCAGTATTTT. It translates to CASSPDSGTDTQYF.

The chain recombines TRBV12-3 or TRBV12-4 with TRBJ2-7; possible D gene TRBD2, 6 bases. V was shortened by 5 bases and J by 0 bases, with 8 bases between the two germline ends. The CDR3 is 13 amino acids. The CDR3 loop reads CASSRGTSYEQYF. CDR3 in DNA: TGTGCCAGCAGTCGCGGGACCTCCTACGAGCAGTACTTC.

In nucleotides, the CDR3 is TGTGCCAGCAGTTTACAGGGGGCTTACGGCTACACCTTC. This codes for CASSLQGAYGYTF. The chain combines TRBV12-3 or TRBV12-4 with TRBJ1-2, with 8 bases fitting TRBD1. The V and J ends lost 2 bases and 8 bases, in that order; junction bases with no gene match: 4. This CDR3 spans 13 amino acids.

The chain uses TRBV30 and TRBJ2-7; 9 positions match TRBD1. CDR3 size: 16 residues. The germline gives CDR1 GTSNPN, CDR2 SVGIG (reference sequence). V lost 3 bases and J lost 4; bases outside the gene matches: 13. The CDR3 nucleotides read TGTGCCTGGAGAACTAGACCCGGGACAGGGCTATACGAGCAGTACTTC. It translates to CAWRTRPGTGLYEQYF. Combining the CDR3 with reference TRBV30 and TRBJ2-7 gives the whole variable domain SQTIHQWPATLVQPVGSPLSLECTVEGTSNPNLYWYRQAAGRGLQLLFYSVGIGQISSEVPQNLSASRPQDRQFILSSKKLLLSDSGFYLCAWRTRPGTGLYEQYFGPGTRLTVT.

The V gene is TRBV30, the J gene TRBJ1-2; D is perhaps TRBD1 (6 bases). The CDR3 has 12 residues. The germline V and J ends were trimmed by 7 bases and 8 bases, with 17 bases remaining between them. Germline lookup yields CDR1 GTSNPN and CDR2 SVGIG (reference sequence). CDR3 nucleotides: TGTGCCTTCCCGAGGGGGACACTCGGCTACACCTTC. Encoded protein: CAFPRGTLGYTF. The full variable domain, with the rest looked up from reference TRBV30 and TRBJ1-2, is SQTIHQWPATLVQPVGSPLSLECTVEGTSNPNLYWYRQAAGRGLQLLFYSVGIGQISSEVPQNLSASRPQDRQFILSSKKLLLSDSGFYLCAFPRGTLGYTFGSGTRLTVV.

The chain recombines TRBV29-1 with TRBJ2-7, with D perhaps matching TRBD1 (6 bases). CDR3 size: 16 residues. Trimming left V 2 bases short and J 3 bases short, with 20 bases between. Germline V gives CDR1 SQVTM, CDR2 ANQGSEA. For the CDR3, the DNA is TGCAGCGTTGAAAAGCCCGACCCAGGGGCTCTCTACGAGCAGTACTTC. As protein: CSVEKPDPGALYEQYF.

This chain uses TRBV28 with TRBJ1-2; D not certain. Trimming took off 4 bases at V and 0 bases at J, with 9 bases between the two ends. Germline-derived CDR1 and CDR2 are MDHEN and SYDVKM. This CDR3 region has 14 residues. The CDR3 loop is CASSWGATNYGYTF. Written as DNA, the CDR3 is TGTGCCAGCAGTTGGGGAGCTACTAACTATGGCTACACCTTC.

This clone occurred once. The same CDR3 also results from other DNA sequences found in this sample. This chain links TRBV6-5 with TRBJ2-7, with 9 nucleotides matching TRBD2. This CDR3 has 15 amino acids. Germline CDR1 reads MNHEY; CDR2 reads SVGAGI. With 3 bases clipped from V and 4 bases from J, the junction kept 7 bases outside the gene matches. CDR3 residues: CASSYLAGGSYEQYF. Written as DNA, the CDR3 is TGTGCCAGCAGTTATTTGGCGGGAGGGAGTTACGAGCAGTACTTC.

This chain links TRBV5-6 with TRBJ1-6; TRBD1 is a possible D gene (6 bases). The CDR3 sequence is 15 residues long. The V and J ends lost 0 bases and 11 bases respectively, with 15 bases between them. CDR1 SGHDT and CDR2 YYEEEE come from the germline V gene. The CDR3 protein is CASSLVGALTTPLHF. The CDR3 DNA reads TGTGCCAGCAGCTTGGTGGGGGCGCTTACCACACCCCTCCACTTT.

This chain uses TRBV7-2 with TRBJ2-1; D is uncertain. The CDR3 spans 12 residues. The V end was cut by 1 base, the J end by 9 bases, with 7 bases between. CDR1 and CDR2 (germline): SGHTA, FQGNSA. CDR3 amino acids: CASSLVPSEQFF. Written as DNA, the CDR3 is TGTGCCAGCAGCTTAGTCCCCAGTGAGCAGTTCTTC.

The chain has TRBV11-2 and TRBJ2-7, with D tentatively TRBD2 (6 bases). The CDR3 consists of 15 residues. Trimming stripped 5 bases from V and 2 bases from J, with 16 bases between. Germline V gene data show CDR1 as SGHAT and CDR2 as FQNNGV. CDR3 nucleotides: TGTGCCAGCAGCCAGGGAGTAGCGGTTACCTACGAGCAGTACTTC. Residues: CASSQGVAVTYEQYF. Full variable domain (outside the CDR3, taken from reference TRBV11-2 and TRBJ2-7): EAGVAQSPRYKIIEKRQSVAFWCNPISGHATLYWYQQILGQGPKLLIQFQNNGVVDDSQLPKDRFSAERLKGVDSTLKIQPAKLEDSAVYLCASSQGVAVTYEQYFGPGTRLTVT.